The 30 T cell receptor beta chains given below trace back to one sample, sequenced in a study of identical twins. TCRdb independently ran MiXCR on the 5' RACE reads; one entry per CDR3 protein. The data contain a few hundred thousand distinct CDR3 sequences, nearly 9.5% of them seen just once; the ten biggest clones take up about 7.1%. A further study also used this sample, focusing on yellow fever vaccine responses in identical twins.

Sample: CD8+ T cells sorted from blood. These receptors all come from a young woman in good health.

The chain joins TRBV7-9 to TRBJ2-1; 8 nucleotides match TRBD2. V dropped 3 bases and J dropped 7; count of bases not matched to a gene: 5. This CDR3 is built from 14 residues. Per the germline V gene, CDR1 is SEHNR and CDR2 is FQNEAQ (reference sequence). CDR3 coding DNA: TGTGCCAGCAGCTTTTCACTAGCGGCAAATGAGCAGTTCTTC. Protein: CASSFSLAANEQFF.

This chain joins TRBV6-1 and TRBJ2-3; 9 bases map to TRBD2. V gave up 6 bases and J gave up 5 bases; unmatched junction bases: 6. The CDR3 has 14 amino acids. Germline assignment: CDR1 MNHNS and CDR2 SASEGT. The CDR3 spells CASRTDSGRDTQYF. The CDR3 nucleotides are TGTGCCAGCAGAACTGATAGCGGGAGAGATACGCAGTATTTT.

This clonotype was recorded a few times. The rearrangement links TRBV3-1 to TRBJ2-1; D gene uncertain. The CDR3 runs to 18 residues. Germline V gene data show CDR1 as LGHDT and CDR2 as YNNKEL (reference sequence). V shed 0 bases and J shed 4 bases, with 19 bases lying between them. Here the CDR3 DNA reads TGTGCCAGCAGCCAAGATCTTGTAGCCCTCGGAGATTACAATGAGCAGTTCTTC. Residues: CASSQDLVALGDYNEQFF.

The rearrangement uses TRBV10-2 and TRBJ2-1; 15 positions match TRBD2. Trimming at V came to 1 base and at J to 6 bases, leaving 1 base not matched to a gene. This CDR3 comprises 16 residues. The germline V gene has CDR1 WSHSY and CDR2 SAAADI. In DNA, the CDR3 is TGCGCCAGCAGTGAGTTGGGACTAGCGGGGGGCAATGAGCAGTTCTTC. Protein: CASSELGLAGGNEQFF.

The J gene is TRBJ2-2, the V gene TRBV18, with D unclear. Germline-derived CDR1 and CDR2 are KGHSH and LQKENI. Trimming removed 2 bases at V and 2 bases at J, with 15 bases between. This CDR3 contains 17 residues. The CDR3: CASSPLSPDGNTGELFF. The CDR3, as DNA: TGTGCCAGCTCACCATTATCGCCGGACGGTAACACCGGGGAGCTGTTTTTT.

Ten or more counts support this clonotype. The chain recombines TRBV2 with TRBJ2-3; the match to TRBD1 covers 8 bases. Trimming at V came to 1 base and at J to 6 bases, leaving 6 bases not matched to a gene. Germline V gene lookup returns CDR1 SNHLY and CDR2 FYNNEI. The CDR3 is 15 residues long. The CDR3, as DNA: TGTGCCAGCAGTGAAGATCAGGGGGCGAGGGATACGCAGTATTTT. This gives the protein CASSEDQGARDTQYF.

In this sample, this clonotype turned up many times. V and J are TRBV5-8 and TRBJ1-5; no reliable D call. The V and J ends lost 6 bases and 2 bases respectively, with 15 bases between them. CDR3 length: 15 residues. Per the germline V gene, CDR1 is SGHTS and CDR2 is YDEGEE. The CDR3 sequence is CASNVWRHGNQPQHF. In nucleotides, the CDR3 is TGTGCCAGCAACGTTTGGAGGCATGGCAATCAGCCCCAGCATTTT.

This clonotype was detected ten times or more. The V and J genes are TRBV24-1 and TRBJ1-5; D perhaps matches TRBD1 (6 bases). Looked up from germline, CDR1 is KGHDR and CDR2 is SFDVKD. The CDR3 consists of 13 residues. The germline V and J ends were trimmed by 10 bases and 2 bases, with 11 bases remaining between them. The CDR3, as DNA: TGTGCCACTGGGGGCTATGGCAATCAGCCCCAGCATTTT. It encodes CATGGYGNQPQHF.

The V and J genes are TRBV12-3 or TRBV12-4 and TRBJ1-5; unclear D gene. The CDR3 is 15 amino acids. V was clipped by 5 bases and J by 1 base, with 12 bases between them. The CDR3 here is CASSRRTESNQPQHF. CDR3 coding DNA: TGTGCCAGCAGTCGGAGGACTGAGAGCAATCAGCCCCAGCATTTT.

The V gene is TRBV12-3 or TRBV12-4, the J gene TRBJ2-7, with 11 bases fitting TRBD2. There are 19 residues in the CDR3. V lost 10 bases to trimming and J lost 2 bases; unmatched junction nucleotides: 22. CDR3: CAICTRDSGRVISTYEQYF. CDR3 coding DNA: TGTGCCATCTGTACCCGGGATAGCGGGAGGGTTATCTCCACCTACGAGCAGTACTTC.

The chain combines TRBV7-2 with TRBJ2-7, with D maybe TRBD2 (5 bases). Germline CDR1 reads SGHTA; CDR2 reads FQGNSA. The V gene lost 1 base and the J gene lost 6 bases, with 16 bases spanning the gap. CDR3 size: 15 residues. The CDR3 here is CASSLGGPLFLEQYF. Here the CDR3 DNA reads TGTGCCAGCAGCTTAGGCGGGCCCCTGTTCCTCGAGCAGTACTTC.

This clonotype was recorded a few times. The gene calls are TRBV29-1 and TRBJ2-3, with D hard to call. Looked up from germline, CDR1 is SQVTM and CDR2 is ANQGSEA. Trimming took 2 bases from V and 5 from J, leaving 11 bases between them. The CDR3 length is 13 residues. The CDR3 sequence: CSVESLVGDTQYF. The CDR3 DNA reads TGCAGCGTTGAAAGTTTAGTAGGAGATACGCAGTATTTT.

The genes are TRBV7-3 and TRBJ2-1; the match to TRBD2 covers 8 bases. Germline CDR1 is SGHTA and CDR2 is FQGTGA. V shed 3 bases, J shed 4 bases, and the junction held 5 bases outside the gene matches. This CDR3 spans 15 amino acids. This CDR3 reads CASSFQAGDYNEQFF. CDR3 DNA: TGTGCCAGCAGCTTTCAAGCGGGAGATTACAATGAGCAGTTCTTC.

This clonotype has ten or more counts. The chain employs TRBV29-1 and TRBJ2-3; D may be TRBD2 (6 bases). This CDR3 contains 15 residues. From germline, CDR1 is SQVTM and CDR2 ANQGSEA. Deletions cut 3 bases from V and 2 bases from J, with 15 bases between. CDR3 nucleotides: TGCAGCGTTGAGGGCGGGACGGGCCCCACAGATACGCAGTATTTT. Translating gives CSVEGGTGPTDTQYF.

This clonotype was seen a handful of times. One end of the junction does not line up with germline, which may come from a read error. This chain connects TRBV5-6 to TRBJ2-1, with TRBD2 matching over 7 bases. CDR3 length: 12 amino acids. CDR1 and CDR2 (germline): SGHDT, YYEEEE. The CDR3 here is CASRFGGSEQFF. The CDR3 nucleotides are TGTGCCAGCCGCTTCGGGGGGAGTGAGCAGTTCTTC.

The chain recombines TRBV2 with TRBJ2-3, with D possibly being TRBD1 (5 bases). The length of the CDR3 is 14 residues. The germline V and J ends were trimmed by 3 bases and 5 bases, with 12 bases remaining between them. Germline V gene data show CDR1 as SNHLY and CDR2 as FYNNEI. The DNA of the CDR3 is TGTGCCAGCAGTGAGTTGGCAGGGCGAGATACGCAGTATTTT. Encoded protein: CASSELAGRDTQYF.

V and J are TRBV24-1 and TRBJ2-1; TRBD2 agrees at 12 bases. CDR3 length: 16 amino acids. Trimming removed 4 bases from V and 4 bases from J; junction bases left unmatched: 4. CDR1 and CDR2 from the germline V gene are KGHDR and SFDVKD. The CDR3 DNA follows: TGTGCCACCAGTGAGACTAGCGGGAGTCGGTACAATGAGCAGTTCTTC. This encodes CATSETSGSRYNEQFF.

The J gene is TRBJ2-7, the V gene TRBV29-1; D is unclear. From germline, CDR1 is SQVTM and CDR2 ANQGSEA. The CDR3 covers 14 residues. Trimming took 4 bases from V and 5 from J, leaving 18 bases between them. DNA of the CDR3: TGCAGCGTTGTAGGGCTTATAGGTGCCCACGAGCAGTACTTC. Translating it yields CSVVGLIGAHEQYF.

This CDR3 is CASSAEITDTQYF. CDR3 sequence (DNA): TGTGCCAGCAGCGCAGAGATCACAGATACGCAGTATTTT. The chain couples TRBV9 to TRBJ2-3; D is unclear. There are 13 residues in the CDR3. In germline, CDR1 is SGDLS, CDR2 YYNGEE. The V gene lost 3 bases and the J gene lost 2 bases, with 7 bases spanning the gap.

Written as DNA, the CDR3 is TGTGCCACATTACTAGGACAGATACTCAACTATGGCTACACCTTC. Translating it yields CATLLGQILNYGYTF. This chain connects TRBV2 to TRBJ1-2; TRBD1 is a possible D gene (6 bases). This CDR3 contains 15 residues. The ends were cut back, 10 bases at V and 2 bases at J, with 20 bases in the middle. Germline CDR1 SNHLY, CDR2 FYNNEI.

V gene TRBV30 combines with J gene TRBJ2-2; the match to TRBD1 covers 7 bases. V lost 7 bases to trimming and J lost 6 bases; unmatched junction nucleotides: 8. Germline loops: CDR1 GTSNPN, CDR2 SVGIG (reference sequence). The CDR3 contains 13 residues. The CDR3 nucleotides are TGTGCCTTGTACAGGGGTCGGTCCGGGGAGCTGTTTTTT. Its protein product is CALYRGRSGELFF.

This clonotype has only a few counts. The V gene is TRBV12-3 or TRBV12-4, the J gene TRBJ2-2; 8 positions match TRBD1. The CDR3 is 15 residues long. The V segment lost 4 bases and the J segment 3 bases; nucleotides outside the gene matches: 4. CDR3 amino acids: CASSSTGAHTGELFF. CDR3 nucleotide sequence: TGTGCCAGCAGTTCGACAGGGGCCCACACCGGGGAGCTGTTTTTT.

The V call is TRBV9, the J call TRBJ2-7, with 8 bases aligning to TRBD2. V trimming: 6 bases; J trimming: 1 base; junction bases outside the gene matches: 6. Looked up from germline, CDR1 is SGDLS and CDR2 is YYNGEE. The CDR3 is made up of 14 amino acids. The CDR3 here is CASTSGGLSYEQYF. The DNA of the CDR3 is TGTGCCAGCACATCGGGGGGGCTATCCTACGAGCAGTACTTC.

This clonotype came up many times. V and J are TRBV6-2 or TRBV6-3 and TRBJ2-1, with 9 bases that match TRBD2. With V trimmed by 5 bases and J by 4 bases, 6 bases remained unmatched. CDR3 length equals 15 residues. From germline, CDR1 is MNHEY and CDR2 SVGEGT. CDR3 in amino acids: CASSITSGPYNEQFF. DNA for the CDR3: TGTGCCAGCAGTATTACTAGCGGGCCGTACAATGAGCAGTTCTTC.

This clonotype has ten or more counts. The chain is built from TRBV11-2 and TRBJ2-7; no reliable D call. Germline V gives CDR1 SGHAT, CDR2 FQNNGV. The CDR3 sequence is 15 residues long. V was shortened by 2 bases and J by 0 bases, with 11 bases between the two germline ends. DNA of the CDR3: TGTGCCAGCAGCTTATTTGGCGGAAGCTCCTACGAGCAGTACTTC. Protein product: CASSLFGGSSYEQYF.

This clonotype was seen only a few times. The genes are TRBV5-1 and TRBJ2-3, with TRBD1 identical over 7 bases. CDR1 and CDR2 from the germline V gene are SGHRS and YFSETQ. Losses at the gene ends were 7 bases for V and 3 bases for J; bases not matched to a gene: 11. This CDR3 has 15 amino acids. The chain's CDR3 is CASGNRDSLTDTQYF. The CDR3 DNA is TGCGCCAGCGGGAACCGGGACAGCCTAACAGATACGCAGTATTTT.

This clonotype was seen a handful of times. The rearrangement uses TRBV14 and TRBJ2-3; no definite D call. The V gene lost 6 bases and the J gene lost 2 bases, with 9 bases spanning the gap. The CDR3 extends over 13 amino acids. Germline V gene data show CDR1 as SGHDN and CDR2 as FVKESK. CDR3 amino acids: CASSRAATDTQYF. CDR3 sequence (DNA): TGTGCCAGCAGTCGCGCAGCCACAGATACGCAGTATTTT.

The CDR3, as DNA: TGTGCCTGGAGTCCACTACAGGGGTACGAGCAGTACTTC. Translated, it gives CAWSPLQGYEQYF. V is TRBV30 and J is TRBJ2-7; TRBD1 aligns across 7 bases. Per germline, CDR1 GTSNPN and CDR2 SVGIG (reference sequence). The V segment lost 2 bases and the J segment 4 bases; nucleotides outside the gene matches: 5. The CDR3 runs 13 residues.

The chain combines TRBV28 with TRBJ2-7; D uncertain. The CDR3 sequence is 14 residues long. V was shortened by 6 bases and J by 6 bases, with 18 bases between the two germline ends. Germline values: CDR1 MDHEN, CDR2 SYDVKM. The DNA for the CDR3 is TGTGCCAGCAGGAAACAGCATCTTTTGTCCGAGCAGTACTTC. Its translation: CASRKQHLLSEQYF.

The V gene is TRBV27, the J gene TRBJ2-7; D could derive from TRBD1 or TRBD2 (5 bases each). Trimming cost V 5 bases and J 2 bases, with 13 bases left between them. CDR1 is MNHEY and CDR2 is SMNVEV in the germline V gene (reference sequence). This CDR3 has 14 residues. For the CDR3, the DNA is TGTGCCAGCAGTCGACCGGGACCTACCTACGAGCAGTACTTC. Its translation is CASSRPGPTYEQYF.